Described below is a single T cell receptor (beta chain) sequence and its context. The antigen remains unidentified. The PCR contained 60 Vbeta and 13 Jbeta primers. TCRdb keeps only in-frame clones here, not all; method: immunoSEQ multiplex PCR. The table includes approximately 190,000 clones, 65% to 85% detected once. The sample belongs to a study of cytomegalovirus exposure and HLA in healthy donors. About the research overall: Unique TCRs numbering around 85 million, obtained from HLA-typed donors, made up an early data release.

Study-level findings and limits: High sensitivity and specificity were reportedly achieved when the classifier diagnosed cytomegalovirus status.

V lost 1 base and J 7 bases, leaving 15 bases between the germline ends. The CDR3 loop spans 14 amino acids. Germline CDR1 SGHRS, CDR2 YFSETQ. The material sequenced was PBMCs. The TCR comes from a man aged 50-59 years in good health and CMV-seronegative. This chain connects TRBV5-1 to TRBJ2-7; D may be TRBD1 (5 bases). The CDR3 DNA follows: TGCGCCAGCAGCTTGAGTCAGCCCCCAGGGGAGCAGTACTTC. It translates to CASSLSQPPGEQYF.